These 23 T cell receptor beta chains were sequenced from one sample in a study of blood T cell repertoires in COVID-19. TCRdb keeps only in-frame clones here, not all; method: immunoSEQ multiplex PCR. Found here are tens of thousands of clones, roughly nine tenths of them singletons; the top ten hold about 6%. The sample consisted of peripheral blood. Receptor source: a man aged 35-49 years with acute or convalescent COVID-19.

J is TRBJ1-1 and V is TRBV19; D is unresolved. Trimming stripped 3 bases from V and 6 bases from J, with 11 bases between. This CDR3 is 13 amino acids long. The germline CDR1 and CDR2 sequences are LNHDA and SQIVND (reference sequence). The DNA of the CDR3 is TGTGCCAGTAGTATTACATTAGAGGCTGAAGCTTTCTTT. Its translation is CASSITLEAEAFF.

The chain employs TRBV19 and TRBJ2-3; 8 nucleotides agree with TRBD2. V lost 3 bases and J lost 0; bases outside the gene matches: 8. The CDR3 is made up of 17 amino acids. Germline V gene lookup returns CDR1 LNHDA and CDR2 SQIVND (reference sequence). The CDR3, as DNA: TGTGCCAGTAGTATGGCTAGCGGGCACTCTAGCACAGATACGCAGTATTTT. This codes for CASSMASGHSSTDTQYF.

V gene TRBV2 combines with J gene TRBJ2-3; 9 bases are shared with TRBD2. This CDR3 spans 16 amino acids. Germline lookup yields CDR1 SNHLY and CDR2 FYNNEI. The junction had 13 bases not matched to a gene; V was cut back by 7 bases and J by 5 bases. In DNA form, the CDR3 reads TGTGCCAGCACCCTAGAGGCGGGAGGGCCTGAAGATACGCAGTATTTT. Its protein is CASTLEAGGPEDTQYF.

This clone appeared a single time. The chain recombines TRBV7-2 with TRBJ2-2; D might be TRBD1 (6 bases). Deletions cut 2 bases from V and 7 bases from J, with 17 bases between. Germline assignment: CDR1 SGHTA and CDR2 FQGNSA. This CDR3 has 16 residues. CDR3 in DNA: TGTGCCAGCAGCTTAAGCAGGGGCCGTAGAGGCGGGGAGCTGTTTTTT. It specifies CASSLSRGRRGGELFF.

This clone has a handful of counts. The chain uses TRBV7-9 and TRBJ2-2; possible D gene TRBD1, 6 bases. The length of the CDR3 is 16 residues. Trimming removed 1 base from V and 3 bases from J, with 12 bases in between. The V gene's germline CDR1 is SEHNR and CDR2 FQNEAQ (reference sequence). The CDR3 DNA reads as TGTGCCAGCAGCTTAGACAGGGTGTTGGACACCGGGGAGCTGTTTTTT. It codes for CASSLDRVLDTGELFF. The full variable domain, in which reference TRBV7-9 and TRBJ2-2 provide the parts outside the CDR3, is DTGVSQNPRHKITKRGQNVTFRCDPISEHNRLYWYRQTLGQGPEFLTYFQNEAQLEKSRLLSDRFSAERPKGSFSTLEIQRTEQGDSAMYLCASSLDRVLDTGELFFGEGSRLTVL.

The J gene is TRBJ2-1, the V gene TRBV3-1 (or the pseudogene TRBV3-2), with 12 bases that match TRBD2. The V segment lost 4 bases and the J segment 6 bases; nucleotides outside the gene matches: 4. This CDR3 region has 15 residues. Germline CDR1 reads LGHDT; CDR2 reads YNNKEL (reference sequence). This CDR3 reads CASSPSGRASNEQFF. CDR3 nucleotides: TGTGCCAGCAGCCCTAGCGGGAGGGCGAGCAATGAGCAGTTCTTC.

In DNA, the CDR3 is TGTGCCAGCAGCAAGGACAGGACCCCTGCAACTAATGAAAAACTGTTTTTT. Its translation is CASSKDRTPATNEKLFF. The rearrangement links TRBV5-4 to TRBJ1-4; 7 positions match TRBD1. Germline CDR1 is SGHNT and CDR2 is YYREEE (reference sequence). The CDR3 consists of 17 residues. The J segment lost 0 bases and the V segment lost 4 bases, leaving 9 bases of the junction unmatched.

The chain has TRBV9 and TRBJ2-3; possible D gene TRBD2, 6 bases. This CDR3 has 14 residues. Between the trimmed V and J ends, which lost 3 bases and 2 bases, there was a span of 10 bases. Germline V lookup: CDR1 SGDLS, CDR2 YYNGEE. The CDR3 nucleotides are TGTGCCAGCAGCGGGCGGGGAACCACAGATACGCAGTATTTT. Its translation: CASSGRGTTDTQYF.

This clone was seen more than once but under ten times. The CDR3 protein is CASSLRDSFAGEQYF. The CDR3 DNA sequence: TGTGCCAGCAGTTTAAGGGACAGCTTCGCGGGCGAGCAGTACTTC. V usage is TRBV27 and J usage is TRBJ2-7, with 7 bases aligning to TRBD1. Germline V gene lookup returns CDR1 MNHEY and CDR2 SMNVEV (reference sequence). The CDR3 sequence is 15 residues long. The V gene end was trimmed by 2 bases and the J gene end by 6 bases; junction bases not matched to a gene: 10.

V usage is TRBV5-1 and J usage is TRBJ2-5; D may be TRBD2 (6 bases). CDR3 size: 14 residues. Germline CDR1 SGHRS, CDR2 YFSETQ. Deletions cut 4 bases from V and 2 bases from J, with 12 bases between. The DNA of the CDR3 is TGCGCCAGCAGCGAAAACGCGGGACAAGAGACCCAGTACTTC. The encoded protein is CASSENAGQETQYF.

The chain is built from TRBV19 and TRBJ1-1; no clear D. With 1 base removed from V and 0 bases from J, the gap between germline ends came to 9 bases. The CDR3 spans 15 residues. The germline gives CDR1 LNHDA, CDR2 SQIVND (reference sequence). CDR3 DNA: TGTGCCAGTAGTATAGGGCCGCAGATGAACACTGAAGCTTTCTTT. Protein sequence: CASSIGPQMNTEAFF. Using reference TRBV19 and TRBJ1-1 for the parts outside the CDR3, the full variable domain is DGGITQSPKYLFRKEGQNVTLSCEQNLNHDAMYWYRQDPGQGLRLIYYSQIVNDFQKGDIAEGYSVSREKKESFPLTVTSAQKNPTAFYLCASSIGPQMNTEAFFGQGTRLTVV.

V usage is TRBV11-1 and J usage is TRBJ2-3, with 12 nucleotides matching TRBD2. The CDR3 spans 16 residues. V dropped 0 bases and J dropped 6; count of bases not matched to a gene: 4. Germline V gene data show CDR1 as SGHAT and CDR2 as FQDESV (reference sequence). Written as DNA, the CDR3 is TGTGCCAGCAGCTTAGCCACTAGCGGGAGGCAGGATACGCAGTATTTT. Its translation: CASSLATSGRQDTQYF.

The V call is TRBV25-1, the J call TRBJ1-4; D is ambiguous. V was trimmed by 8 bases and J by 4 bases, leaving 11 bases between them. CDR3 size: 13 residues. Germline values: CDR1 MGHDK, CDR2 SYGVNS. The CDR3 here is CASAVSYNEKLFF. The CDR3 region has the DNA TGTGCCAGCGCAGTCAGTTATAATGAAAAACTGTTTTTT.

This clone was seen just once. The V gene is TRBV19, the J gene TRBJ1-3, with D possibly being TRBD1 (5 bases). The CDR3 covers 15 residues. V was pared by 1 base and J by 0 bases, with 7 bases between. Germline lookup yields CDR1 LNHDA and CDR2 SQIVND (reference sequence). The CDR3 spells CASSIGQISGNTIYF. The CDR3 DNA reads TGTGCCAGTAGTATAGGACAGATCTCTGGAAACACCATATATTTT. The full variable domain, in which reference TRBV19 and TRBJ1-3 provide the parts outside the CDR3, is DGGITQSPKYLFRKEGQNVTLSCEQNLNHDAMYWYRQDPGQGLRLIYYSQIVNDFQKGDIAEGYSVSREKKESFPLTVTSAQKNPTAFYLCASSIGQISGNTIYFGEGSWLTVV.

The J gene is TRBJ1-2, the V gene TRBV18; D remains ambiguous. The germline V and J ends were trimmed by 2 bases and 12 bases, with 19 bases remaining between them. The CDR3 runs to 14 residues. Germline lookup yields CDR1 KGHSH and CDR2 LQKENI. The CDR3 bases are TGTGCCAGCTCACCAGCGACGGAGGCGAGGGAGAACACCTTC. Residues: CASSPATEARENTF.

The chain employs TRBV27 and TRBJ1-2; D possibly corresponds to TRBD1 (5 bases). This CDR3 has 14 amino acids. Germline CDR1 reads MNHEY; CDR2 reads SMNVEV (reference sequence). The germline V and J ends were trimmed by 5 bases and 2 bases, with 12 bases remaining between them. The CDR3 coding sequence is TGTGCCAGCAGTGGGGGGACTCGGAACTATGGCTACACCTTC. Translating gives CASSGGTRNYGYTF.

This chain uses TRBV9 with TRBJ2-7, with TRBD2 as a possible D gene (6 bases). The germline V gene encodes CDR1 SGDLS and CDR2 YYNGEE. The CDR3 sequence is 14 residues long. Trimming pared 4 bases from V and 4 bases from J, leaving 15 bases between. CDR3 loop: CASSPIAASYEQYF. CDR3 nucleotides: TGTGCCAGCAGCCCAATAGCGGCTAGTTACGAGCAGTACTTC.

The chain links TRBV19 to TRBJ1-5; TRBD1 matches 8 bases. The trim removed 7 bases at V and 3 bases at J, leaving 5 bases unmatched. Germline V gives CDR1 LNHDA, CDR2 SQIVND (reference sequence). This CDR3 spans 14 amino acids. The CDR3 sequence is CASKGQAYNQPQHF. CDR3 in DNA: TGTGCCAGTAAGGGACAGGCCTACAATCAGCCCCAGCATTTT.

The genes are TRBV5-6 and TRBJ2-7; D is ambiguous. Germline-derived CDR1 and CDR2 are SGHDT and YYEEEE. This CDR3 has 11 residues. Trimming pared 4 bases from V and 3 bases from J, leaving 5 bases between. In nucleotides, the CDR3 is TGTGCCAGCAGCGCTAGCTACGAGCAGTACTTC. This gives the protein CASSASYEQYF.

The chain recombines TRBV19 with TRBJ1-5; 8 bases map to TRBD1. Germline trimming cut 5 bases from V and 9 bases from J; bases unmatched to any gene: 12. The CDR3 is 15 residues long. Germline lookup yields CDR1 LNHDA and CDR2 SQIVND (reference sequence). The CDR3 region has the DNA TGTGCCAGTAGTGCCCAGGGGGCCGCGCATACGCCCCAGCATTTT. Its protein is CASSAQGAAHTPQHF. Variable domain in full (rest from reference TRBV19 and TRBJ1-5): DGGITQSPKYLFRKEGQNVTLSCEQNLNHDAMYWYRQDPGQGLRLIYYSQIVNDFQKGDIAEGYSVSREKKESFPLTVTSAQKNPTAFYLCASSAQGAAHTPQHFGDGTRLSIL.

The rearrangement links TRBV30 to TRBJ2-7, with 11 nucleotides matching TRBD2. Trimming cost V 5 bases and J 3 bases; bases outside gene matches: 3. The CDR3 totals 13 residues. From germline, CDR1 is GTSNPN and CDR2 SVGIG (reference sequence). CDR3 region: CAWGGLADYEQYF. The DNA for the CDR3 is TGTGCCTGGGGGGGACTAGCGGACTACGAGCAGTACTTC.

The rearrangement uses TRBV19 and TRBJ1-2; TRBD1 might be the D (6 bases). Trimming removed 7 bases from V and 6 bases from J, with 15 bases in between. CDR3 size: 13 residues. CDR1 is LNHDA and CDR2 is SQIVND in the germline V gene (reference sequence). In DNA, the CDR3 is TGTGCCAGTACGGGCAGGGGCAATCATGGCTACACCTTC. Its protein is CASTGRGNHGYTF.

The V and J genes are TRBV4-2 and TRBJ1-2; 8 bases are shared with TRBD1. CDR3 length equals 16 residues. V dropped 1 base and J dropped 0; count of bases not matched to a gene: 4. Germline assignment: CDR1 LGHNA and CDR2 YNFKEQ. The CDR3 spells CASSQVTGEANYGYTF. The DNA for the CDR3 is TGTGCCAGCAGCCAAGTGACAGGGGAAGCTAACTATGGCTACACCTTC.